This TCR beta chain was retrieved from a study of blood T cell repertoires in COVID-19. This CDR3 has 13 residues. The V end was cut by 9 bases, the J end by 0 bases, with 12 bases between. Germline V gene data show CDR1 as MNHEY and CDR2 as SVGAGI. Sequenced by immunoSEQ multiplex PCR; TCRdb stores in-frame clones only, minus some. The table has 200,000 to 250,000 clones, more than 75% seen once; the top ten hold 1.5% to 2%. Material for sequencing was PBMCs or T cells enriched from blood (not recorded which). The chain recombines TRBV6-5 with TRBJ2-7; TRBD2 is a possible D gene (5 bases). The sequence derives from a woman aged 45-65 years who had recovered from COVID-19. Here the CDR3 DNA reads TGTGCCAGTGCCCGGACTTCCTCCTACGAGCAGTACTTC. This sequence encodes CASARTSSYEQYF.